The clone carrying this T cell receptor beta chain was seen ten or more times. The antigen remains undetermined. This record belongs to a study of CD8 T cells in ankylosing spondylitis. Study results and caveats: Disease-associated clones were reportedly significantly overrepresented in matched ankylosing spondylitis synovial fluid. Disease-associated clones were CD8+ and fairly uncommon in peripheral blood. Characteristic, it appeared, of ankylosing spondylitis blood was a TCR beta motif of eight or nine highly homologous variants. In reactive arthritis synovial fluid and blood, some motif variants had been reported before.

Each CDR3 protein gets one entry after TCRdb re-called the 5' RACE reads with MiXCR. The table records about 220,000 distinct CDR3 sequences, 6% to 8% of them present only once. The CDR3 loop spans 12 amino acids. Germline CDR1 is SEHNR and CDR2 is FQNEAQ (reference sequence). Trimming stripped 5 bases from V and 5 bases from J, with 10 bases between. Sequenced sample: blood, either unsorted or a sorted T cell fraction (not recorded which). The sequence was obtained from a male donor with ankylosing spondylitis. V gene TRBV7-9 combines with J gene TRBJ2-7; tentative D call: TRBD1 (5 bases). The CDR3 is CASSQQGNEQYF. CDR3 coding DNA: TGTGCCAGCAGCCAGCAGGGTAACGAGCAGTACTTC.